Listed here is a single TCR beta chain. Using immunoSEQ multiplex PCR, the repertoire was profiled, and TCRdb retains in-frame clones only, with some absent. The sample features more than 110,000 clones, with 2% to 2.5% in its top ten. The data were taken from a study of T cell responses to AZD1222 COVID-19 vaccine. This CDR3 region has 14 residues. With 5 bases clipped from V and 4 bases from J, the junction kept 5 bases outside the gene matches. The germline CDR1 and CDR2 sequences are SGHNT and YENEEA. The chain employs TRBV11-3 and TRBJ2-5; 9 nucleotides agree with TRBD2. The TCR originated in an adult in good health. Sequencing was carried out using peripheral blood. The CDR3 bases are TGTGCCAGCAGCAGGGGACTAGCCCCAGAGACCCAGTACTTC. It translates to CASSRGLAPETQYF.